This is a list of T cell receptor beta chains from one sample in a study of T-cell reconstitution after alpha-beta-depleted transplantation in children. A single record per CDR3 protein comes from TCRdb applying MiXCR to the PCR reads. The sample holds about 600,000 distinct CDR3 sequences, 10% to 15% seen once. The sequencing used PBMCs, mostly from graft donor cells, collected 360 days after TCRalphabeta/CD19-depleted stem cell transplant. The origin of the receptors is a male patient aged 10 to 17 who had a stem cell transplant for acute myeloid leukemia, so the T cells may come from the graft donor. Each CDR3 is given with its conserved first and last residue. Fields, in order: D gene, V gene, J gene, clone size, CDR3 protein, CDR3 DNA. D genes are given only for firm matches. Size values are once, few and many counts, or a class for expanded clones, and some rows have none.

>NA|TRBV12-3/TRBV12-4|TRBJ2-7|NA
CASSLAGEGYEQYF
TGTGCCAGCAGTTTGGCAGGGGAAGGCTACGAGCAGTACTTC
>NA|TRBV12-3/TRBV12-4|TRBJ2-3|many
CATTGLSTDTQYF
TGTGCCACCACGGGACTTAGCACAGATACGCAGTATTTT
>TRBD2|TRBV12-3/TRBV12-4|TRBJ2-1|few
CASSLGGLAVSYNEQFF
TGTGCCAGCAGTTTAGGGGGACTAGCGGTATCCTACAATGAGCAGTTCTTC
>TRBD2|TRBV20-1|TRBJ2-7|NA
CSARAGLARLSYEQYF
TGCAGTGCTAGAGCGGGACTAGCGCGACTCTCCTACGAGCAGTACTTC
>NA|TRBV12-5|TRBJ2-1|NA
CASALWVDEQFF
TGTGCTAGTGCTCTGTGGGTAGATGAGCAGTTCTTC
>TRBD1|TRBV19|TRBJ1-2|NA
CASRDRANYGYTF
TGTGCCAGTAGGGACAGGGCGAACTATGGCTACACCTTC
>TRBD1|TRBV7-9|TRBJ2-7|few
CASSRRDRLDEQYF
TGTGCCAGCAGCCGCCGGGACAGGCTTGACGAGCAGTACTTC
>NA|TRBV6-4|TRBJ2-1|few
CATRDLPSYNEQFF
TGTGCCACCCGAGACTTGCCCTCCTACAATGAGCAGTTCTTC
>NA|TRBV2|TRBJ1-3|many
CASTPGRGVGNTIYF
TGTGCCAGCACCCCGGGACGGGGAGTGGGAAACACCATATATTTT
>TRBD1|TRBV29-1|TRBJ2-3|few
CSVVRGDRGTDTQYF
TGCAGCGTTGTACGGGGGGACAGGGGCACAGATACGCAGTATTTT
>NA|TRBV29-1|TRBJ1-4|NA
CSAEIYEKLFF
TGCAGCGCTGAAATTTATGAAAAACTGTTTTTT
>NA|TRBV27|TRBJ2-6|NA
CASSLTSGANVLTF
TGTGCCAGCAGCTTAACTTCTGGGGCCAACGTCCTGACTTTC
>TRBD2|TRBV10-3|TRBJ2-7|NA
CAISPPVGTSGAQLYEQYF
TGTGCCATCAGTCCCCCGGTGGGGACTAGCGGGGCTCAGCTCTACGAGCAGTACTTC
>TRBD2|TRBV20-1|TRBJ2-7|few
CSAFPGLAVLGREQYF
TGCAGTGCCTTCCCGGGACTAGCGGTACTCGGACGCGAGCAGTACTTC
>NA|TRBV28|TRBJ2-5|many
CASSLFPRTDKETQYF
TGTGCCAGCAGTTTATTCCCCCGGACAGACAAAGAGACCCAGTACTTC
>TRBD2|TRBV10-3|TRBJ2-1|few
CAIRGLAGAINEQFF
TGTGCCATCAGGGGACTAGCGGGGGCGATCAATGAGCAGTTCTTC
>NA|TRBV7-4|TRBJ1-1|NA
CASSLTGVVTEAFF
TGTGCCAGCAGCCTGACCGGGGTGGTCACTGAAGCTTTCTTT
>NA|TRBV5-1|TRBJ2-2|many
CASSGAGQGTNTGELFF
TGCGCCAGCAGCGGCGCCGGCCAGGGCACGAACACCGGGGAGCTGTTTTTT
>TRBD2|TRBV28|TRBJ2-7|NA
CASRPAGVALSYEQYF
TGTGCCAGCAGGCCAGCGGGAGTCGCCCTATCCTACGAGCAGTACTTC
>TRBD1|TRBV5-1|TRBJ1-1|many
CASSPGPGTGIDTEAFF
TGCGCCAGCAGCCCAGGACCCGGGACAGGAATAGACACTGAAGCTTTCTTT
>NA|TRBV28|TRBJ1-1|few
CASRAGGDTEAFF
TGTGCCAGCAGGGCCGGAGGAGACACTGAAGCTTTCTTT
>NA|TRBV20-1|TRBJ2-1|NA
CSAITYGNEQFF
TGCAGTGCCATAACTTACGGGAATGAGCAGTTCTTC
>NA|TRBV4-3|TRBJ2-1|many
CASSRRTYNEQFF
TGCGCCAGCAGCCGACGCACCTACAATGAGCAGTTCTTC
>TRBD1|TRBV20-1|TRBJ1-6|few
CSDKGQGALNSPLHF
TGCAGTGATAAGGGACAGGGGGCTCTTAATTCACCCCTCCACTTT
>NA|TRBV6-5|TRBJ1-6|NA
CASSYTLLAGSDSPLHF
TGTGCCAGCAGTTACACCTTATTGGCAGGTTCAGATTCACCCCTCCACTTT
>NA|TRBV25-1|TRBJ2-1|few
CASSEILGEQFF
TGTGCCAGCAGTGAAATACTCGGTGAGCAGTTCTTC
>NA|TRBV5-6|TRBJ2-7|many
CASSLDFPGYEQYF
TGTGCCAGCAGCTTGGATTTTCCGGGCTACGAGCAGTACTTC
>NA|TRBV7-9|TRBJ2-7|NA
CASSTRGGAYEQYF
TGTGCCAGCAGCACTAGAGGGGGGGCCTACGAGCAGTACTTC
>TRBD1|TRBV4-3|TRBJ2-5|NA
CASSQEGTGSSQETQYF
TGCGCCAGCAGCCAAGAAGGGACAGGCTCATCCCAAGAGACCCAGTACTTC
>NA|TRBV11-2|TRBJ2-7|many
CASGAPYEQYF
TGTGCCAGCGGGGCTCCCTACGAGCAGTACTTC
>NA|TRBV28|TRBJ1-2|many
CASSLFSVYGYTF
TGTGCCAGCAGTTTATTTAGTGTATATGGCTACACCTTC
>NA|TRBV12-3/TRBV12-4|TRBJ2-5|NA
CASSWRAGSETHKETQYF
TGTGCCAGCAGTTGGAGGGCGGGATCAGAGACACACAAAGAGACCCAGTACTTC
>TRBD1|TRBV19|TRBJ1-3|NA
CASSPDRGLAGNTIYF
TGTGCCAGTAGTCCGGACAGGGGCTTGGCTGGAAACACCATATATTTT
>TRBD2|TRBV15|TRBJ2-1|many
CATSTRTSGYNEQFF
TGTGCCACCAGCACAAGGACTAGCGGATACAATGAGCAGTTCTTC
>NA|TRBV5-1|TRBJ2-7|many
CASSLSLARAYEQYF
TGCGCCAGCAGCTTGAGCCTAGCGAGGGCCTACGAGCAGTACTTC
>TRBD1|TRBV15|TRBJ2-7|few
CATSRVRGPYEQYF
TGTGCCACCAGCAGAGTCAGGGGGCCGTACGAGCAGTACTTC
>TRBD2|TRBV18|TRBJ2-7|NA
CASSTSGKDEQYF
TGTGCCAGCTCGACTAGCGGGAAGGACGAGCAGTACTTC
>NA|TRBV27|TRBJ2-2|few
CASSLMSPWRENTGELFF
TGTGCCAGCAGTTTGATGTCTCCTTGGCGGGAGAACACCGGGGAGCTGTTTTTT
>NA|TRBV5-1|TRBJ2-1|NA
CASSLGLAPSYNEQFF
TGCGCCAGCAGCTTGGGCCTAGCTCCCTCCTACAATGAGCAGTTCTTC
>TRBD2|TRBV9|TRBJ2-1|NA
CASSPGHGSGRPKGNEQFF
TGTGCCAGCAGCCCAGGCCACGGTAGCGGGAGGCCCAAGGGGAATGAGCAGTTCTTC
>TRBD2|TRBV6-2/TRBV6-3|TRBJ2-1|many
CASTLAGYNEQFF
TGTGCCAGCACTCTAGCGGGGTACAATGAGCAGTTCTTC
>NA|TRBV11-3|TRBJ2-7|many
CASSFSYLGEQYF
TGTGCCAGCAGCTTTTCTTACTTGGGGGAGCAGTACTTC
>NA|TRBV6-2/TRBV6-3|TRBJ1-2|NA
CASSYPFRQSNYGYTF
TGTGCCAGCAGTTACCCCTTCCGACAGTCTAACTATGGCTACACCTTC
>NA|TRBV10-3|TRBJ2-5|few
CAISESGGFHPGETQYF
TGTGCCATCAGTGAGTCGGGGGGCTTTCACCCGGGAGAGACCCAGTACTTC
>NA|TRBV20-1|TRBJ2-7|few
CSASAIPIRDEQYF
TGCAGTGCTAGTGCCATCCCGATAAGGGACGAGCAGTACTTC
>NA|TRBV28|TRBJ2-7|NA
CASSFLGGAGQSF
TGTGCCAGCAGTTTTCTAGGGGGGGCCGGACAAAGTTTC
>TRBD2|TRBV11-1|TRBJ2-3|few
CASSTRLAGGDTQYF
TGTGCCAGCAGCACTCGACTAGCGGGGGGAGATACGCAGTATTTT
>NA|TRBV12-2|TRBJ2-1|many
CASRCLRLLNEQFF
TGTGCAAGTCGCTGTCTTAGACTGCTTAATGAGCAGTTCTTC
>NA|TRBV20-1|TRBJ2-5|many
CSAKLWVETQYF
TGCAGTGCTAAGCTCTGGGTGGAGACCCAGTACTTC
>TRBD1|TRBV11-1|TRBJ1-2|many
CASSHRDSNYGYTF
TGTGCCAGCAGCCACCGGGACAGTAACTATGGCTACACCTTC
>TRBD2|TRBV20-1|TRBJ2-7|few
CSARAPGLAATVRNYF
TGCAGTGCTAGAGCCCCTGGACTAGCGGCTACCGTACGGAATTACTTC
>NA|TRBV20-1|TRBJ2-1|NA
CSARDRPSFPQFF
TGCAGTGCTAGAGATCGCCCTAGCTTCCCGCAGTTCTTC